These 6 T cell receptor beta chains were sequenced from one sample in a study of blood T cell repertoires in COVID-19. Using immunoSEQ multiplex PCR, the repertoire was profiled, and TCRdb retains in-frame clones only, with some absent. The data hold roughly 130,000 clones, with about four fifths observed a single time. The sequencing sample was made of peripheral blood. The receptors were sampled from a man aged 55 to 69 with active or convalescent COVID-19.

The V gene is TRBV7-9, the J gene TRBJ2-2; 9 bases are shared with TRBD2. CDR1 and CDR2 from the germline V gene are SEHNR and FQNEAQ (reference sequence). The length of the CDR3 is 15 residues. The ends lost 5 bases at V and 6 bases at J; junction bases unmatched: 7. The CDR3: CASSRSGSGAGELFF. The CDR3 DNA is TGTGCCAGCAGCCGTAGCGGGAGTGGAGCCGGGGAGCTGTTTTTT.

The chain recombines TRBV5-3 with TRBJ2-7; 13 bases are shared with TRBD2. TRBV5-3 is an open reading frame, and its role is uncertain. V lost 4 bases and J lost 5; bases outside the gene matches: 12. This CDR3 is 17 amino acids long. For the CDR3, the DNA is TGTGCCAGAAGCCCCGGGGGACTAGCGGGAAAGAGGAACGAGCAGTACTTC. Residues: CARSPGGLAGKRNEQYF.

CDR3 sequence: CAWNERGPLHF. CDR3 sequence (DNA): TGTGCCTGGAACGAAAGAGGCCCCCTCCACTTT. The rearrangement uses TRBV30 and TRBJ1-6; D is undetermined. The V and J ends lost 4 bases and 13 bases respectively, with 11 bases between them. The CDR3 is 11 amino acids. CDR1 and CDR2 (germline): GTSNPN, SVGIG (reference sequence).

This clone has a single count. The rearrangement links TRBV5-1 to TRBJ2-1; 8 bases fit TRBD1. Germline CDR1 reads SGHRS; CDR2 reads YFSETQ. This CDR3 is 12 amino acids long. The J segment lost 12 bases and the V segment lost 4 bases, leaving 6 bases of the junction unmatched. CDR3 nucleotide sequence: TGCGCCAGCAGCCTGTCCGGGACAGGGCAGTTCTTC. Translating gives CASSLSGTGQFF.

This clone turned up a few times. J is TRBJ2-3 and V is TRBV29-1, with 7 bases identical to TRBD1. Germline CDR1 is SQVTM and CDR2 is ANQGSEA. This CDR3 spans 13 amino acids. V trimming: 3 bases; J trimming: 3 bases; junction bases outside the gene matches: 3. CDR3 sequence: CSVEPDRTDTQYF. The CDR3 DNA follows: TGCAGCGTTGAGCCGGACAGGACAGATACGCAGTATTTT.

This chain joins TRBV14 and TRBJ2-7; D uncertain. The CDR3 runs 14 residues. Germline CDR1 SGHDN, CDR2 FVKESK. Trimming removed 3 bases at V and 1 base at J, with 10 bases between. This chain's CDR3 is CASSHPDSSYEQYF. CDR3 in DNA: TGTGCCAGCAGCCACCCCGATAGTTCCTACGAGCAGTACTTC.